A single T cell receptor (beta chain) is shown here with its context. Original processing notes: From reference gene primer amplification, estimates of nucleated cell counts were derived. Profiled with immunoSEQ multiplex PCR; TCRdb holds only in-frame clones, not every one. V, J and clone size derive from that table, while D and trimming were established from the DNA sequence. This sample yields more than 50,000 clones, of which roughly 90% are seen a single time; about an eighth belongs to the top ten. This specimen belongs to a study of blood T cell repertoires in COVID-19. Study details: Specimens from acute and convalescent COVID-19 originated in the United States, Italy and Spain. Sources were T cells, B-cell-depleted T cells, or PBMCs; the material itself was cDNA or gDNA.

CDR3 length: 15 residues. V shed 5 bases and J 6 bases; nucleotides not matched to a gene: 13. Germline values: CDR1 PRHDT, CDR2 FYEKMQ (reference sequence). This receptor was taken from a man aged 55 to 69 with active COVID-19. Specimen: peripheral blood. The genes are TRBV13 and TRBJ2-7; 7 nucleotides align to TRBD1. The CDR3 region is CASSPGQRPPREQYF. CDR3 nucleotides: TGTGCCAGCAGCCCGGGACAGAGGCCCCCACGCGAGCAGTACTTC.